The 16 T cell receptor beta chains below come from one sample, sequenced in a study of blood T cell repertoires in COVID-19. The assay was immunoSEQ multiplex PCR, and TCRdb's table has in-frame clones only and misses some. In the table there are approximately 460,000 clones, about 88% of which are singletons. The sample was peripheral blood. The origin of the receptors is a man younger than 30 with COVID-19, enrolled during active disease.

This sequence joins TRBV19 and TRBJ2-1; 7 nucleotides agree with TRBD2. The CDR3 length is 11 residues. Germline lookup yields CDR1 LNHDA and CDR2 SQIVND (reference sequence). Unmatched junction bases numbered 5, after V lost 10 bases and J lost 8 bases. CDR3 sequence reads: CAIRSGDEQFF. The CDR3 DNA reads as TGTGCCATAAGGAGCGGGGATGAGCAGTTCTTC.

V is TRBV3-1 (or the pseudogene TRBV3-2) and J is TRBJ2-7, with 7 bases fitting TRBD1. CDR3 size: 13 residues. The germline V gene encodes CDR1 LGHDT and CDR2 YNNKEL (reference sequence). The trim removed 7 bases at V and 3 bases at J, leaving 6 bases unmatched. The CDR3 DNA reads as TGTGCCAGCACAGGGGGAGCCCACTACGAGCAGTACTTC. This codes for CASTGGAHYEQYF.

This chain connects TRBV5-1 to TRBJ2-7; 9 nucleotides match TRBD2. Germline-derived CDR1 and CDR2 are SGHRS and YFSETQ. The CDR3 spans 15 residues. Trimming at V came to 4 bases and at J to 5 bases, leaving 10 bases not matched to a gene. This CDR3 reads CASSPGTSNGDEQYF. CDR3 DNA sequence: TGCGCCAGCAGCCCGGGGACTAGCAATGGGGACGAGCAGTACTTC.

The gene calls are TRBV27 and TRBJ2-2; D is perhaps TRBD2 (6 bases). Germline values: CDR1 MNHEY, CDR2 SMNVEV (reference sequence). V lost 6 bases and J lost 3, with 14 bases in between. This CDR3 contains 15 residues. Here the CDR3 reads CASRLRGIYTGELFF. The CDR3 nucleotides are TGTGCCAGCAGGCTTCGGGGGATTTACACCGGGGAGCTGTTTTTT.

CDR3 loop: CASSEGRVNTEAFF. The CDR3 bases are TGCGCCAGCAGTGAGGGCAGGGTGAACACTGAAGCTTTCTTT. The J gene is TRBJ1-1, the V gene TRBV10-2, with D perhaps matching TRBD1 (5 bases). The CDR3 length is 14 residues. Germline CDR1 and CDR2: WSHSY and SAAADI. V was pared by 2 bases and J by 0 bases, with 7 bases between.

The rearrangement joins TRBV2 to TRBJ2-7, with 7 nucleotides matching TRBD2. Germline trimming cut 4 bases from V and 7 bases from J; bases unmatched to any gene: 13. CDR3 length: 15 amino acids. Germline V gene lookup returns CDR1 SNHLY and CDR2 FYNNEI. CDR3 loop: CASSVEWSGVGEQYF. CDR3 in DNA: TGTGCCAGCAGTGTGGAGTGGAGCGGGGTTGGAGAGCAGTACTTC.

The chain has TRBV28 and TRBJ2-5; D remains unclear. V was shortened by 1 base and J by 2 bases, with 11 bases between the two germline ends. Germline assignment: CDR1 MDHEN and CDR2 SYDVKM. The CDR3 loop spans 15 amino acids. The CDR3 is CASSLSLGLQETQYF. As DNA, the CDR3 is TGTGCCAGCAGTTTATCTTTGGGCCTACAAGAGACCCAGTACTTC.

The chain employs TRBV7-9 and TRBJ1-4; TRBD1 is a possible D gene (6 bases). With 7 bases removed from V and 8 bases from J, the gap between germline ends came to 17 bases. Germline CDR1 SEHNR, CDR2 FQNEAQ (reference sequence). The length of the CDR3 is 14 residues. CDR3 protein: CASTFGGGIEKLFF. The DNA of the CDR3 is TGTGCCAGCACCTTCGGGGGGGGCATCGAAAAACTGTTTTTT.

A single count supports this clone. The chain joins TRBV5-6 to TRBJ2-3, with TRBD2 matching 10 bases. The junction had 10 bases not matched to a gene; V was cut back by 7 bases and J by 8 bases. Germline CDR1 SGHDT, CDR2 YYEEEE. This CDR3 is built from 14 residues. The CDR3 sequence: CASREAGGPGTQYF. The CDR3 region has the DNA TGTGCCAGCCGGGAAGCGGGGGGGCCGGGTACGCAGTATTTT.

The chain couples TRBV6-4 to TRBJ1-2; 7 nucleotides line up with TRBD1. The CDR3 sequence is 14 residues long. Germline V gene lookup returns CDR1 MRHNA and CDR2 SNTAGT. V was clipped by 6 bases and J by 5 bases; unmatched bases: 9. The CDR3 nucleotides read TGTGCCAGCAGAGGGACAGCTCGGGAATATGGCTACACCTTC. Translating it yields CASRGTAREYGYTF.

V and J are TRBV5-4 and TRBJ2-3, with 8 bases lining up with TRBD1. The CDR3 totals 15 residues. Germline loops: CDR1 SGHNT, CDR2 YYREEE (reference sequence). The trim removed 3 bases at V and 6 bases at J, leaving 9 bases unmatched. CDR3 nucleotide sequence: TGTGCCAGCAGCTCCCCGGACAGGGCTGGGGATACGCAGTATTTT. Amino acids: CASSSPDRAGDTQYF.

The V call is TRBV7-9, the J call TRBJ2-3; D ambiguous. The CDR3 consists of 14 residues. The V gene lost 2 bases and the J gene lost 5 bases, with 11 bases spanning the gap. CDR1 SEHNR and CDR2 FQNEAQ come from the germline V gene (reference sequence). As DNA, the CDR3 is TGTGCCAGCAGCTTATCACAGCAAGGAGATACGCAGTATTTT. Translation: CASSLSQQGDTQYF.

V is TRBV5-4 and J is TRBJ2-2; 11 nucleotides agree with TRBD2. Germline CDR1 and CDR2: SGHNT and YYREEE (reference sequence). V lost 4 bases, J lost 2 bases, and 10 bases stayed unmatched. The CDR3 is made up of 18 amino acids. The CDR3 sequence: CASSATSGGSINTGELFF. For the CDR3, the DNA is TGTGCCAGCAGCGCTACTAGCGGGGGCTCCATAAACACCGGGGAGCTGTTTTTT.

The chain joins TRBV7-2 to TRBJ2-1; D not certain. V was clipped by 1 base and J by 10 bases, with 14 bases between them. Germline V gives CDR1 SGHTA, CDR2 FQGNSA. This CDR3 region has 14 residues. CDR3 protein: CASSLVFLAREQFF. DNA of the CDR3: TGTGCCAGCAGCTTAGTATTCCTCGCCCGGGAGCAGTTCTTC.

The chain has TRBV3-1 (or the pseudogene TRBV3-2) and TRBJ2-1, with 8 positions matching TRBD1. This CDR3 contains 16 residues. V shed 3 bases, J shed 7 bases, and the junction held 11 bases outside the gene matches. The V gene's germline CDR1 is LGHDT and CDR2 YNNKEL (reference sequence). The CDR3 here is CASSQIPGTGGNEQFF. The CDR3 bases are TGTGCCAGCAGCCAGATCCCCGGGACAGGTGGGAATGAGCAGTTCTTC.

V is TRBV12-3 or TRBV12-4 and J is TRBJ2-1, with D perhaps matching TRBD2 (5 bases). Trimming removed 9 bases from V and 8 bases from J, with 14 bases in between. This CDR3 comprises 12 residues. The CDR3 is CARKTPGDEQFF. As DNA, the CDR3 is TGTGCCAGGAAAACCCCCGGGGATGAGCAGTTCTTC.